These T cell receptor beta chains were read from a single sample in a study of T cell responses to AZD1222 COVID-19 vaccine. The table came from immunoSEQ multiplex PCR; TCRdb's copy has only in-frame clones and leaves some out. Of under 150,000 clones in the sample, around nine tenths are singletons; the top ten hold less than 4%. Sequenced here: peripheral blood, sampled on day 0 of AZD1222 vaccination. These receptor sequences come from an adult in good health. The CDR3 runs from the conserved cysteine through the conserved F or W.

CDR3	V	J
CASSTIHEQYF	TRBV6-5	TRBJ2-7
CASSGTRTEAFF	TRBV11-2	TRBJ1-1
CASSLAWGTGNEQFF	TRBV5-1	TRBJ2-1
CASSQDRIYGYTF	TRBV7-8	TRBJ1-2
CASSLGSAKTEAFF	TRBV5-1	TRBJ1-1
CASSTAGLLNTEAFF	TRBV5-1	TRBJ1-1
CASSLDYGDTYEQYF	TRBV11-2	TRBJ2-7
CASSFGQGNNQPQHF	TRBV7-2	TRBJ1-5
CASSQGLAVKQFF	TRBV14	TRBJ2-1
CSASLGGPNTEAFF	TRBV20-1	TRBJ1-1
CASSYFWGVPGSGANVLTF	TRBV5-1	TRBJ2-6
CASMEQGMTNEKLFF	TRBV2	TRBJ1-4
CASSQNYGYTF	TRBV12-3/TRBV12-4	TRBJ1-2
CASGTSGVNEQFF	TRBV19	TRBJ2-1
CASSPPNFGASYGYTF	TRBV18	TRBJ1-2
CASRPQDYTEAFF	TRBV6-5	TRBJ1-1
CASKSDGGNNSPLHF	TRBV5-1	TRBJ1-6
CASAWSKNTEAFF	TRBV6-5	TRBJ1-1
CASRPTGGYGYTF	TRBV6-5	TRBJ1-2
CASSPPGDTQYF	TRBV18	TRBJ2-3
CASSLLQRDYNEQFF	TRBV5-1	TRBJ2-1
CASSPRAGQANQPQHF	TRBV18	TRBJ1-5
CASAETGARNEKLFF	TRBV6-5	TRBJ1-4
CASSFLAGSNEQYF	TRBV28	TRBJ2-7
CASSFGDQPQHF	TRBV12-3/TRBV12-4	TRBJ1-5
CASSLTPGQYNEQFF	TRBV5-1	TRBJ2-1
CSASDHRRPGTGELFF	TRBV20-1	TRBJ2-2
CASSPLEYTEAFF	TRBV18	TRBJ1-1
CASTSQGSHEQYF	TRBV23-1	TRBJ2-7
CSASWGTEPQHF	TRBV20-1	TRBJ1-5
CASSSGGYGYTF	TRBV19	TRBJ1-2
CASSIGGPYTEAFF	TRBV19	TRBJ1-1
CASSLLTRTYVRPQHF	TRBV28	TRBJ1-5
CASTDLDRLYGYTF	TRBV19	TRBJ1-2
CASSLDGREEQYF	TRBV5-1	TRBJ2-7
CASSWGQTQEEGYTF	TRBV25-1	TRBJ1-2
CATSDSGQLSSYNEQFF	TRBV24-1	TRBJ2-1
CASTKQGSSYEQYF	TRBV5-6	TRBJ2-7
CASSPGLIYEQYF	TRBV6-2/TRBV6-3	TRBJ2-7
CASSFPRTASGNTIYF	TRBV7-2	TRBJ1-3
CASSGNYGYTF	TRBV12-3/TRBV12-4	TRBJ1-2
CASSQSVAPGNTIYF	TRBV4-1	TRBJ1-3
CASSPAAGHYGYTF	TRBV3-1/TRBV3-2	TRBJ1-2
CASSEALPSGVAGEKLFF	TRBV6-1	TRBJ1-4
CATSRVPSTQNIQYF	TRBV15	TRBJ2-4
CASSDYRGRDTEAFF	TRBV2	TRBJ1-1
CASSGRSNQPQHF	TRBV2	TRBJ1-5
CASSLQGMNTEAFF	TRBV13	TRBJ1-1
CASSFTTGIELFF	TRBV27	TRBJ2-2
CASSIRRQGNSPLHF	TRBV19	TRBJ1-6
CASSQDGGQGGYGYTF	TRBV4-3	TRBJ1-2
CASSVGFSGGQETQYF	TRBV9	TRBJ2-5
CASSRNYGYTF	TRBV3-1/TRBV3-2	TRBJ1-2
CASSDGGAGGQPQHF	TRBV6-1	TRBJ1-5
CASSSGGENFF	TRBV12-3/TRBV12-4	TRBJ1-1